The T cell receptor (beta chain) described here comes from a study of cytomegalovirus exposure and HLA in healthy donors. The CDR3 has 15 amino acids. Germline CDR1 is SGHNT and CDR2 is YENEEA. The ends were cut back, 4 bases at V and 4 bases at J, with 17 bases in the middle. PCR amplification relied on 60 Vbeta primers (plus 13 Jbeta primers). Generated by immunoSEQ multiplex PCR, the TCRdb table keeps only in-frame clones and is missing some. The top ten clones hold 4.2% of a sample with over 100,000 clones, 70% to 85% of them seen once. The clonotype originates from a male donor in good health and CMV-seropositive. V gene TRBV11-3 combines with J gene TRBJ2-7; possible D gene TRBD1, 7 bases. Sample: PBMCs. CDR3 amino acids: CASSSEGGGPYEQYF. The CDR3 coding sequence is TGTGCCAGCAGCTCAGAAGGAGGGGGCCCATACGAGCAGTACTTC. Looking up the rest from reference TRBV11-3 and TRBJ2-7 gives the full variable domain: EAGVVQSPRYKIIEKKQPVAFWCNPISGHNTLYWYLQNLGQGPELLIRYENEEAVDDSQLPKDRFSAERLKGVDSTLKIQPAELGDSAVYLCASSSEGGGPYEQYFGPGTRLTVT.